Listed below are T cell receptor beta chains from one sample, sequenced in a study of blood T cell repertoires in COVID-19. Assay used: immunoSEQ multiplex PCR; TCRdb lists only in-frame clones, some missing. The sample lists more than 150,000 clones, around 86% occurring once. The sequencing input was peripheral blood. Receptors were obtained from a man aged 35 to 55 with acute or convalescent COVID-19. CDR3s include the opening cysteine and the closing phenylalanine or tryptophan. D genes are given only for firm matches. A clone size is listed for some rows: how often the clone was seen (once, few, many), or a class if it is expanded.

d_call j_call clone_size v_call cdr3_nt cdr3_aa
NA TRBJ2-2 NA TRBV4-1 TGCGCCAGCAGCCAAGGGGACTACACCGGGGAGCTGTTTTTT CASSQGDYTGELFF
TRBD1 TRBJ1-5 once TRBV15 TGTGCCACCAGCAGGGGGGGGACAGGGGTAGTTCAGCCCCAGCATTTT CATSRGGTGVVQPQHF
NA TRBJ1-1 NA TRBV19 TGTGCCAGTGGCAGGGTGTGGAACACTGAAGCTTTCTTT CASGRVWNTEAFF
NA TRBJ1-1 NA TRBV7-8 TGTGCCAGCAGCGTCCTCAGGGTGAACACTGAAGCTTTCTTT CASSVLRVNTEAFF
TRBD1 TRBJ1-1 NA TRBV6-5 TGTGCCAGCAGTTACGGTTCAGGGCCAGGGGGCGGTGAAGCTTTCTTT CASSYGSGPGGGEAFF
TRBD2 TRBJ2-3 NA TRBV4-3 TGCGCCAGCAGCCTCCTGGGGACTAACACAGATACGCAGTATTTT CASSLLGTNTDTQYF
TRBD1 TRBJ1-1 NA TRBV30 TGTGCCTGGGAAACGGGCAGGGGGCTAAGAGCTTTCTTT CAWETGRGLRAFF
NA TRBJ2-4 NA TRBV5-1 TGCGCCAGCAGCCGGACTGTACTAGCCAAAAACATTCAGTACTTC CASSRTVLAKNIQYF
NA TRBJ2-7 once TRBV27 TGTGCCAGCAGTACAGGCGCCTTATACGAGCAGTACTTC CASSTGALYEQYF
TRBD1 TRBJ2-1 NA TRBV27 TGTGCCAGCAGGACCGGGACAGGGGCACTCAATGAGCAGTTCTTC CASRTGTGALNEQFF
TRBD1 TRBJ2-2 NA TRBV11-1 TGTGCCAGCAGCCCCGGGACAGGGGACGGGGAGCTGTTTTTT CASSPGTGDGELFF
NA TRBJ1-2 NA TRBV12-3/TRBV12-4 TGTGCCAGCAGTTCACAGGGAGTAACTGGCTACACCTTC CASSSQGVTGYTF
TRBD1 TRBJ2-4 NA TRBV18 TGTGCCAGCTCACCGCGGGCCGACAGGGGTGGTCACATTCAGTACTTC CASSPRADRGGHIQYF
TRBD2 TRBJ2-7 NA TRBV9 TGTGCCAGCAGCCGAACTAGCGGGTCATCCTACGAGCAGTACTTC CASSRTSGSSYEQYF
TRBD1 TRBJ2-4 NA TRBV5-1 TGCGCCAGCAGCCCGACGACAGGGGCCCTACAAAACATTCAGTACTTC CASSPTTGALQNIQYF
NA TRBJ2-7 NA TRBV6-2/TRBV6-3 TGTGCCAGCAGTTACCATACAGGCTACGAGCAGTACTTC CASSYHTGYEQYF
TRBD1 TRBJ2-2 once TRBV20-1 TGCAGTGCTAGTCGGACAGGGGTCAACACCGGGGAGCTGTTTTTT CSASRTGVNTGELFF